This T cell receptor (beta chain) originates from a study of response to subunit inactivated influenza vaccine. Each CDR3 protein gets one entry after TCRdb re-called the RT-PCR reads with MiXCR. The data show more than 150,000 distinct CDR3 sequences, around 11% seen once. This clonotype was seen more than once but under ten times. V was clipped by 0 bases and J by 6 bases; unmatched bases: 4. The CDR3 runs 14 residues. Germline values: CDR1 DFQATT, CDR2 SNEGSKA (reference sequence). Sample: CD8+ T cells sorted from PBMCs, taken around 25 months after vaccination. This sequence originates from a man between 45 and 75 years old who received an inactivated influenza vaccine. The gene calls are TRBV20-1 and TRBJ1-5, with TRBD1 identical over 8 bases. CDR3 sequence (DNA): TGCAGTGCTAGAGATGGACAGGGAGGTCAGCCCCAGCATTTT. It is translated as CSARDGQGGQPQHF.